This T cell receptor (beta chain) is drawn from a study of blood T cell repertoires in COVID-19. Background on the study: The United States, Italy and Spain provided the acute and convalescent COVID-19 samples.

The count of this clone is one. The identical CDR3 is also encoded by other nucleotide sequences in the sample. In the source study's methods: Counts of nucleated cells, estimated from reference gene primer amplification, were obtained. The table came from immunoSEQ multiplex PCR; TCRdb's copy has only in-frame clones and leaves some out. The V and J calls and the clone size are those of that table, but D and trimming were determined from the DNA. Among about 480,000 clones listed, approximately 88% were seen once. Patients in Seattle were enrolled during active infection, then followed longitudinally. Trimming removed 2 bases from V and 0 bases from J, with 5 bases in between. The CDR3 totals 15 residues. Germline V lookup: CDR1 MDHEN, CDR2 SYDVKM.

This receptor was identified in a woman aged 45-65 years with COVID-19, enrolled during active disease. The chain combines TRBV28 with TRBJ1-6, with D unclear. The sample comprised peripheral blood. The CDR3: CASSLPSSYNSPLHF. CDR3 nucleotide sequence: TGTGCCAGCAGTTTACCCAGCTCCTATAATTCACCCCTCCACTTT. Complete variable domain (other parts from reference TRBV28 and TRBJ1-6): DVKVTQSSRYLVKRTGEKVFLECVQDMDHENMFWYRQDPGLGLRLIYFSYDVKMKEKGDIPEGYSVSREKKERFSLILESASTNQTSMYLCASSLPSSYNSPLHFGNGTRLTVT.